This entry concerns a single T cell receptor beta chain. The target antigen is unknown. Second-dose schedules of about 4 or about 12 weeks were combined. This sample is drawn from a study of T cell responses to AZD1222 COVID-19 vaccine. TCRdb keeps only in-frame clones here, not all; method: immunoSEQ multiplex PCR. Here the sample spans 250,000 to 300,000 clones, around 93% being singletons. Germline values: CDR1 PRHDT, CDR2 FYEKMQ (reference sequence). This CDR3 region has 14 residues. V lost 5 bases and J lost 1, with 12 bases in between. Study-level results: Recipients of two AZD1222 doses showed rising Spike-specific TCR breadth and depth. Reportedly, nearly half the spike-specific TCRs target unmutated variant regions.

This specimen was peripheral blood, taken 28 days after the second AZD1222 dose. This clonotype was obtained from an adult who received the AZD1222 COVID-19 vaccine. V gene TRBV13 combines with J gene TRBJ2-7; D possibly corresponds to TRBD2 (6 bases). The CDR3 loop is CASSHGGSSYEQYF. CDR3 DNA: TGTGCCAGCAGCCACGGGGGATCTTCCTACGAGCAGTACTTC.